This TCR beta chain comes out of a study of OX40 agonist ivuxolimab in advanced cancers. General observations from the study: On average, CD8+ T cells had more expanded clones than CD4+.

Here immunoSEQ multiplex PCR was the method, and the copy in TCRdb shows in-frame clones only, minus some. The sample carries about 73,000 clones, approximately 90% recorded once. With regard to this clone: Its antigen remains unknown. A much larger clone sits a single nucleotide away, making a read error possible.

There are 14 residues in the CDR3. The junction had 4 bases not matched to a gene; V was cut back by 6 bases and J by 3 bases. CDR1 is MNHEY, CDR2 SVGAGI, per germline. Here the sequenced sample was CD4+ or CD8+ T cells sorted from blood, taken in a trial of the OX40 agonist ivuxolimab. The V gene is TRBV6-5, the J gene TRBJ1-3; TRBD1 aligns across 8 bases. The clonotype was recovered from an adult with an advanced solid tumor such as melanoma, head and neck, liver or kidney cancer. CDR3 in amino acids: CASSQGALGNTIYF. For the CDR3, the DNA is TGTGCCAGCAGCCAGGGGGCGCTTGGAAACACCATATATTTT.